The clone carrying this T cell receptor (beta chain) has just a few counts. The data belong to a study of blood T cell repertoires in COVID-19. About the study: There were acute and convalescent COVID-19 samples, and they came from the United States, Italy and Spain. PBMCs, B-cell-depleted T cells, or T cells were the source of the cDNA or gDNA that made up the material.

Original processing notes: Estimates of nucleated cell counts were drawn from the amplification of reference gene primers. Generated by immunoSEQ multiplex PCR, the TCRdb table keeps only in-frame clones and is missing some. That table supplies the V and J calls and clone size; D and trimming were determined from the DNA. In the table there are 97,000 or so clones, roughly 82% of which are singletons. The CDR3 has 15 residues. With 7 bases removed from V and 2 bases from J, the gap between germline ends came to 17 bases. From germline, CDR1 is SQVTM and CDR2 ANQGSEA. The receptor was isolated from a man older than 75 with acute or convalescent COVID-19. V and J are TRBV29-1 and TRBJ2-2, with D maybe TRBD1 (6 bases). Sequencing was performed on peripheral blood. The CDR3 loop is CSATPGTINTGELFF. The CDR3 nucleotides are TGCAGCGCTACACCCGGGACAATTAACACCGGGGAGCTGTTTTTT.